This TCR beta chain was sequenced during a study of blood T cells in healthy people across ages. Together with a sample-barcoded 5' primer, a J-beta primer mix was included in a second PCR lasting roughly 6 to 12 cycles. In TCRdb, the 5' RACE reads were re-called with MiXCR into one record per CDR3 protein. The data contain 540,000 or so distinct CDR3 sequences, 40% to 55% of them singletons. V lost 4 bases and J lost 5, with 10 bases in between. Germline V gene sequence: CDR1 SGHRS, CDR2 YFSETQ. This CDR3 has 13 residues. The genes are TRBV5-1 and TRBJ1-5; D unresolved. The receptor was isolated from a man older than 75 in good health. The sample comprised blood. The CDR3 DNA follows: TGCGCCAGCAGCGTGGGAGCGGATCAGCCCCAGCATTTT. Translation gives CASSVGADQPQHF.